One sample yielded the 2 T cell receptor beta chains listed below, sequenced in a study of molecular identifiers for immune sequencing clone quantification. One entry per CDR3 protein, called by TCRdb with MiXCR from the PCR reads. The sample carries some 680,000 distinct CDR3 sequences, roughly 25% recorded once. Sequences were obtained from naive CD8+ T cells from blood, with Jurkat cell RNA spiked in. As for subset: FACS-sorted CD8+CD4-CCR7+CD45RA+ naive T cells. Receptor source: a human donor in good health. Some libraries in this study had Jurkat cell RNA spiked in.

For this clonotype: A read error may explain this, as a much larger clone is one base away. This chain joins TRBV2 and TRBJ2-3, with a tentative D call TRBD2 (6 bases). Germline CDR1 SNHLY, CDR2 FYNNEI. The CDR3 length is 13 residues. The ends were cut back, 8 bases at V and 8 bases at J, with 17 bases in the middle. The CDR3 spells CASSPGEFGTQYF. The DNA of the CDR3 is TGTGCCAGCTCGCCGGGGGAATTTGGTACGCAGTATTTT.

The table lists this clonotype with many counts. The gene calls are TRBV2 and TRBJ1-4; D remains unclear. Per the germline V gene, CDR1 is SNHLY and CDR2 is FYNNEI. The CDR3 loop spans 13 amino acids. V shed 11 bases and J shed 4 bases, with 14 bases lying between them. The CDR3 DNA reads TGTGCCGGTCGGGGAGGAGTTAATGAAAAACTGTTTTTT. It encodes CAGRGGVNEKLFF.